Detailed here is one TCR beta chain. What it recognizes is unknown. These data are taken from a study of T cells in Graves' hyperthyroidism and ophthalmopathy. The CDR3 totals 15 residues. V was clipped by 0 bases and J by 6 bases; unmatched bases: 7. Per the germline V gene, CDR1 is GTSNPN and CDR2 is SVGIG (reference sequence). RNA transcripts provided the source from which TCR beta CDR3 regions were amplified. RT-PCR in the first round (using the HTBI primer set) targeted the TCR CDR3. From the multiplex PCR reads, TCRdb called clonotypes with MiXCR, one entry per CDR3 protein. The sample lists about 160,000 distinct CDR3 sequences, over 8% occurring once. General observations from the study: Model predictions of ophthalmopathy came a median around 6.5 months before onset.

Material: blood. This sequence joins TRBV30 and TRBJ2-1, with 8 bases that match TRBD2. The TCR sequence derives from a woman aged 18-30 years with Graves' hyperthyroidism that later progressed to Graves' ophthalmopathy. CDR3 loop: CAWSVLSGRFNEQFF. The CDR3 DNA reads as TGTGCCTGGAGTGTACTAAGCGGGAGATTCAATGAGCAGTTCTTC.